This paragraph covers one T cell receptor beta chain sequence. This entry is derived from a study of blood T cell repertoires in COVID-19. At the level of the study: The samples span acute and convalescent COVID-19 from the United States, Italy and Spain. Sources were T cells, B-cell-depleted T cells, or PBMCs; the material itself was cDNA or gDNA.

This CDR3 is built from 13 residues. With 1 base removed from V and 1 base from J, the gap between germline ends came to 4 bases. The germline V gene encodes CDR1 LGHNA and CDR2 YSLEER. Authors' analysis steps: How many nucleated cells were present was estimated from reference gene primer amplification. Sequencing used immunoSEQ multiplex PCR; TCRdb keeps in-frame clones, though not all of them. The DNA was the basis for D and trimming; V, J and clone size are from that table. Among around 15,000 clones, around 87% were seen once, and the ten largest hold around 12%. The chain carries TRBV4-3 and TRBJ1-1; D remains ambiguous. The sequence was collected from a human donor in a cohort sampled during active COVID-19. The sequencing input was peripheral blood. The CDR3 bases are TGCGCCAGCAGCCAAGTCGGGAACACTGAAGCTTTCTTT. It translates to CASSQVGNTEAFF.